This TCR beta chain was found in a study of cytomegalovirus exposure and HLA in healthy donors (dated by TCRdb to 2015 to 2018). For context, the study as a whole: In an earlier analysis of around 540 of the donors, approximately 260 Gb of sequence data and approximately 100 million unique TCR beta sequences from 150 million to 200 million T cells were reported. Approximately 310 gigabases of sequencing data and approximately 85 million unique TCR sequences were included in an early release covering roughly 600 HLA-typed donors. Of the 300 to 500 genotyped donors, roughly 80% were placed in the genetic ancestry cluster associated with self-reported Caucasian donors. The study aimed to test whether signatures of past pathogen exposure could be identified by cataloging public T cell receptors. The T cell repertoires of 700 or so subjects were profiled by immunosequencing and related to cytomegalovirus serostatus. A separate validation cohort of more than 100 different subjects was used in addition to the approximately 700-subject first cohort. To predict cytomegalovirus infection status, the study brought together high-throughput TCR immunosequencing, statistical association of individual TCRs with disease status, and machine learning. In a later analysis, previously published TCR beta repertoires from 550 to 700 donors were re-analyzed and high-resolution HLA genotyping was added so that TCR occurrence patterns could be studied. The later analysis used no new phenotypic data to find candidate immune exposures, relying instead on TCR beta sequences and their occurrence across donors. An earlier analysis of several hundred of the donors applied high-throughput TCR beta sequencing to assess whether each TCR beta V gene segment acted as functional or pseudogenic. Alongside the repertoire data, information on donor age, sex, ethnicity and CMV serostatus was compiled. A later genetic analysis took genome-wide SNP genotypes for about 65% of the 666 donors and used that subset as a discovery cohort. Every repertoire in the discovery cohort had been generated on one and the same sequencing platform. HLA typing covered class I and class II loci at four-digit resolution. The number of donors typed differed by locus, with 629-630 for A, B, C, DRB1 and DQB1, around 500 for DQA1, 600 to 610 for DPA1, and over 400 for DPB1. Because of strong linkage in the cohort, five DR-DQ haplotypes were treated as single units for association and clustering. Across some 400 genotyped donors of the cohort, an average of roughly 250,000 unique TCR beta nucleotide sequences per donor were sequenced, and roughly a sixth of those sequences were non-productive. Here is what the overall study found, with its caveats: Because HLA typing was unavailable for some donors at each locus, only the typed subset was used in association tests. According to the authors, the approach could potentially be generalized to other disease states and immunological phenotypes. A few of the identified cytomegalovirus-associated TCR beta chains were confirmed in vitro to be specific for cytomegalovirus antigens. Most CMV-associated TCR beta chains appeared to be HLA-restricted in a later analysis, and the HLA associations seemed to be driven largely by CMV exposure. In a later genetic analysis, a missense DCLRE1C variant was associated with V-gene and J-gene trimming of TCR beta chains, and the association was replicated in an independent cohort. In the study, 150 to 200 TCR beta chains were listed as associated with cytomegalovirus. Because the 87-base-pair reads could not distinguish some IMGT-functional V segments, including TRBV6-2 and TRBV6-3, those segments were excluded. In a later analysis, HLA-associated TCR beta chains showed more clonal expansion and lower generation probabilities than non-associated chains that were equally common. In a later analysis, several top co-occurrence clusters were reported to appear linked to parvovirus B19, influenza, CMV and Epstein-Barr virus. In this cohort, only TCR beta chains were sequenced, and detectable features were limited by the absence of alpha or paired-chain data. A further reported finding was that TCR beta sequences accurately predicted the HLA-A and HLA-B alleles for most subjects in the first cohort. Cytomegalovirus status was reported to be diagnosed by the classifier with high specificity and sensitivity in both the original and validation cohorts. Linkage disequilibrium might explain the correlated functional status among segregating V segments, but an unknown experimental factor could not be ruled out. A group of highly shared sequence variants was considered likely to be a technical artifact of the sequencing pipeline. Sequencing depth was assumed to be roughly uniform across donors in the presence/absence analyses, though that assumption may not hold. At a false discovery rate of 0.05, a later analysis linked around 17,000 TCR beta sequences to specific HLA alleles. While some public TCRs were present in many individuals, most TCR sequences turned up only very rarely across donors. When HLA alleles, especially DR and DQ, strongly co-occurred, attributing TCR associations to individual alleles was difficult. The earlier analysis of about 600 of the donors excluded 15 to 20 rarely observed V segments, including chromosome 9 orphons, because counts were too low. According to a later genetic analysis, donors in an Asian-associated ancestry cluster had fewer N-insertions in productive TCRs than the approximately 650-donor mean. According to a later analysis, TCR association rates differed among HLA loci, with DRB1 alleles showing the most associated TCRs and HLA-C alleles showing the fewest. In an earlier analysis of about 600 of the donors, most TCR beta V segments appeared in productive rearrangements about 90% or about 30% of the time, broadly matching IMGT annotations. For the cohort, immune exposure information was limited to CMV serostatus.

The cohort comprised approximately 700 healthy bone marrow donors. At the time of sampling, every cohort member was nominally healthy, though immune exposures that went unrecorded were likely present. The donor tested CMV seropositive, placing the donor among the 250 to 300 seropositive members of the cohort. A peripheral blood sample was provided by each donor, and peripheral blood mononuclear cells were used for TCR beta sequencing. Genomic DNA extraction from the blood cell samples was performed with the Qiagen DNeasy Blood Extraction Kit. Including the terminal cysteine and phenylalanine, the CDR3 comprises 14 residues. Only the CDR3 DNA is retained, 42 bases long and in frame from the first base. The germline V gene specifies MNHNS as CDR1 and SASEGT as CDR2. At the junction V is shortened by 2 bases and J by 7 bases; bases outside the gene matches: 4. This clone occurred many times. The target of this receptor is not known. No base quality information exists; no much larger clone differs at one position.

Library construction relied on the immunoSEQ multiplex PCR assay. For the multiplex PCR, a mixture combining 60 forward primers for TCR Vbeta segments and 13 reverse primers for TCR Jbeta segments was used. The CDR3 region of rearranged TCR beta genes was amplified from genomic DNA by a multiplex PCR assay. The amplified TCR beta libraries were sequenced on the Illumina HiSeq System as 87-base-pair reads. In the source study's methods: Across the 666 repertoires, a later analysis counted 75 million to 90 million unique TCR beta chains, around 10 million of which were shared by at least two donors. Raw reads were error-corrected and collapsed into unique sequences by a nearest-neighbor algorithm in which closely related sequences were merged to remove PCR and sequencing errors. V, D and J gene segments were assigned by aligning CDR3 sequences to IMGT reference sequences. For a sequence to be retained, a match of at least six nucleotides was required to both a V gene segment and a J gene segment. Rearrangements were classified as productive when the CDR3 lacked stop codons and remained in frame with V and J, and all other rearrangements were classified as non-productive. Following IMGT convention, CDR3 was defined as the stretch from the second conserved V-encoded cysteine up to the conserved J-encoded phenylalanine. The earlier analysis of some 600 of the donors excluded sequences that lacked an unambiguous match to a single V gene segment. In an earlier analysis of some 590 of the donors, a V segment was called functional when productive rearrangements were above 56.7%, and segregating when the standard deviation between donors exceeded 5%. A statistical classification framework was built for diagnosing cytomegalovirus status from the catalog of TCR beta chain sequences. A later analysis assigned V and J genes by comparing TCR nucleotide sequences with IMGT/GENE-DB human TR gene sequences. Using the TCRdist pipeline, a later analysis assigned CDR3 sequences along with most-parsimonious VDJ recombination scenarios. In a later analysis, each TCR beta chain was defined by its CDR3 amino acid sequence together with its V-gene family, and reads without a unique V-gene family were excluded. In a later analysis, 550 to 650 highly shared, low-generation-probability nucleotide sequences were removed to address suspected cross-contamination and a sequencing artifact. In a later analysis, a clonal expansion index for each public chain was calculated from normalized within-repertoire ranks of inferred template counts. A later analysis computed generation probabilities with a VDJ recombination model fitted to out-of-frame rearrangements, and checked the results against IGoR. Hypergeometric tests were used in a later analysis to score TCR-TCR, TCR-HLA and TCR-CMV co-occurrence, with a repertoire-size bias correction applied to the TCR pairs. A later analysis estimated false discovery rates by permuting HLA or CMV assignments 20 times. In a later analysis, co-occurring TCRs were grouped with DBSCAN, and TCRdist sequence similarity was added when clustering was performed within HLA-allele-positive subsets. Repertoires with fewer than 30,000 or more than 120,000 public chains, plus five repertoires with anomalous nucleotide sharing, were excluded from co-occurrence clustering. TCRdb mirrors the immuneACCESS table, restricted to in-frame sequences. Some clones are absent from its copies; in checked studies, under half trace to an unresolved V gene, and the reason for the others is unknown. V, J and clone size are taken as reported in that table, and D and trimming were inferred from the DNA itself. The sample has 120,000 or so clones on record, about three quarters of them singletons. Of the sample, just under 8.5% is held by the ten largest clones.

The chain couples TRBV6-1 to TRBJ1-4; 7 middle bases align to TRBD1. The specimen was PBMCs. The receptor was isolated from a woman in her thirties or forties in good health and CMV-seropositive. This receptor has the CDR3 CASSEQGVGEKLFF. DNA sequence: TGTGCCAGCAGTGAACAGGGGGTTGGTGAAAAACTGTTTTTT.